These 20 T cell receptor beta chains were all obtained from the same sample, sequenced in a study of cytomegalovirus exposure and HLA in healthy donors. Libraries were prepared by immunoSEQ multiplex PCR; TCRdb keeps only in-frame clonotypes and omits some of them. The sample records around 240,000 clones, roughly 89% being singletons. The sample taken for sequencing was PBMCs. The receptors here all came from a woman younger than 30 in good health and CMV-seronegative.

This clone is a singleton in its sample. As DNA, the CDR3 is TGTGCCAGTACCCCCTTTGGGACAGGGGGTGCAGATACGCAGTATTTT. Translated: CASTPFGTGGADTQYF. The chain uses TRBV19 and TRBJ2-3; TRBD1 agrees at 11 bases. V shed 7 bases, J shed 4 bases, and the junction held 10 bases outside the gene matches. CDR3 length equals 16 residues. The germline CDR1 and CDR2 sequences are LNHDA and SQIVND (reference sequence). Drawing the rest from reference TRBV19 and TRBJ2-3, the complete variable domain is DGGITQSPKYLFRKEGQNVTLSCEQNLNHDAMYWYRQDPGQGLRLIYYSQIVNDFQKGDIAEGYSVSREKKESFPLTVTSAQKNPTAFYLCASTPFGTGGADTQYFGPGTRLTVL.

This sequence joins TRBV25-1 and TRBJ1-1; possibly TRBD1 for D (6 bases). Per germline, CDR1 MGHDK and CDR2 SYGVNS. Between the trimmed V and J ends, which lost 7 bases and 0 bases, there was a span of 12 bases. CDR3 length equals 14 residues. In DNA form, the CDR3 reads TGTGCCAGCACTGAGGGGGGAATGAACACTGAAGCTTTCTTT. Encoded protein: CASTEGGMNTEAFF.

About this clone: The identical CDR3 is also encoded by other nucleotide sequences in the sample. V and J are TRBV27 and TRBJ1-1; 7 bases align to TRBD1. The CDR3 length is 14 residues. V lost 5 bases, J lost 1 base, and 4 bases stayed unmatched. Germline V lookup: CDR1 MNHEY, CDR2 SMNVEV (reference sequence). The CDR3 sequence: CASSPRDRNTEAFF. CDR3 DNA: TGTGCCAGCAGTCCCCGGGACAGGAACACTGAAGCTTTCTTT.

The V call is TRBV9, the J call TRBJ2-3; TRBD1 aligns across 10 bases. Germline CDR1 is SGDLS and CDR2 is YYNGEE. The length of the CDR3 is 16 residues. J gave up 0 bases and V 3 bases, and 4 bases lay outside the gene matches. The CDR3 here is CASSERDRGSTDTQYF. CDR3 bases: TGTGCCAGCAGCGAGAGGGACAGGGGTAGCACAGATACGCAGTATTTT.

The CDR3 coding sequence is TGTGCCAGCAGTTCCGGGACAGGGATCCAGCCCCAGCATTTT. As protein: CASSSGTGIQPQHF. V gene TRBV5-6 combines with J gene TRBJ1-5; 9 positions match TRBD1. Germline CDR1 and CDR2: SGHDT and YYEEEE. The trim removed 5 bases at V and 7 bases at J, leaving 7 bases unmatched. The CDR3 covers 14 residues.

The chain recombines TRBV13 with TRBJ1-2; TRBD1 agrees at 9 bases. Germline lookup yields CDR1 PRHDT and CDR2 FYEKMQ (reference sequence). This CDR3 has 14 amino acids. The trim removed 5 bases at V and 2 bases at J, leaving 3 bases unmatched. Here the CDR3 DNA reads TGTGCCAGCAGCCTGGGACAGGGCAACTATGGCTACACCTTC. Translation gives CASSLGQGNYGYTF.

The chain couples TRBV7-8 to TRBJ1-2; 7 bases agree with TRBD1. V dropped 5 bases and J dropped 2; count of bases not matched to a gene: 5. Germline CDR1 SGHVS, CDR2 FQNEAQ. This CDR3 comprises 14 residues. CDR3 sequence (DNA): TGTGCCAGCAGCCAGAGGACAGGAAACTATGGCTACACCTTC. It translates to CASSQRTGNYGYTF.

CDR3 coding DNA: TGTGCCAGCAGCTGGACGGGACAGGGTTCGCACGAGCAGTACGTC. It translates to CASSWTGQGSHEQYV. The J gene is TRBJ2-7, the V gene TRBV13; 9 bases are a match to TRBD1. V lost 4 bases to trimming and J lost 5 bases; unmatched junction nucleotides: 9. The CDR3 sequence is 15 residues long. From germline, CDR1 is PRHDT and CDR2 FYEKMQ (reference sequence).

The chain recombines TRBV6-5 with TRBJ2-2; possibly TRBD2 for D (6 bases). In germline, CDR1 is MNHEY, CDR2 SVGAGI. The CDR3 is 14 residues long. With 6 bases removed from V and 5 bases from J, the gap between germline ends came to 13 bases. In DNA, the CDR3 is TGTGCCAGCAGGACTCCTGGGGGGACCGGGGAGCTGTTTTTT. It specifies CASRTPGGTGELFF.

The chain uses TRBV6-5 and TRBJ2-5, with 9 nucleotides matching TRBD2. This CDR3 spans 14 amino acids. Germline V lookup: CDR1 MNHEY, CDR2 SVGAGI. Trimming took 2 bases from V and 9 from J; bases not matched to a gene: 7. The CDR3 DNA is TGTGCCAGCAGTTACGAGCGGGGGGAGAGATCCCAGTACTTC. As protein: CASSYERGERSQYF.

The J gene is TRBJ1-2, the V gene TRBV5-1, with a tentative D call TRBD1 (6 bases). This CDR3 has 11 amino acids. V lost 4 bases to trimming and J lost 6 bases, with 7 bases between them. CDR1 is SGHRS and CDR2 is YFSETQ in the germline V gene. DNA for the CDR3: TGCGCCAGCAGCCAGGGGAATGGCTACACCTTC. Its translation is CASSQGNGYTF.

This clone was found once. The chain recombines TRBV13 with TRBJ1-2; TRBD1 agrees at 9 bases. With 5 bases clipped from V and 8 bases from J, the junction kept 9 bases outside the gene matches. Germline V gene lookup returns CDR1 PRHDT and CDR2 FYEKMQ (reference sequence). The CDR3 sequence is 14 residues long. Here the CDR3 DNA reads TGTGCCAGCAGCGCCCGGGACAGGGTCTTCGGCTACACCTTC. It translates to CASSARDRVFGYTF.

The V call is TRBV6-1, the J call TRBJ1-6, with D uncertain. The CDR3 extends over 15 amino acids. V dropped 3 bases and J dropped 7 bases, with 13 bases sitting between them. The germline gives CDR1 MNHNS, CDR2 SASEGT. CDR3 sequence: CASSEVTGRNSPLHF. The CDR3 nucleotides read TGTGCCAGCAGTGAGGTCACCGGGAGGAATTCACCCCTCCACTTT.

The J gene is TRBJ2-3, the V gene TRBV28; 8 bases are shared with TRBD2. The length of the CDR3 is 15 residues. The ends lost 6 bases at V and 5 bases at J; junction bases unmatched: 10. CDR1 is MDHEN, CDR2 SYDVKM, per germline. The CDR3, as DNA: TGTGCCAGCAGGAACGGACGGGGGGGCGTAGATACGCAGTATTTT. It encodes CASRNGRGGVDTQYF.

The rearrangement links TRBV7-8 to TRBJ2-7; 11 nucleotides match TRBD2. The CDR3 is 14 amino acids. Germline CDR1 and CDR2: SGHVS and FQNEAQ. The junction had 4 bases not matched to a gene; V was cut back by 8 bases and J by 1 base. The CDR3 loop reads CASELAGGSYEQYF. The CDR3, as DNA: TGTGCCAGCGAATTAGCGGGGGGGTCCTACGAGCAGTACTTC.

CDR3 in amino acids: CASSQDADTHLNYGYTF. Written as DNA, the CDR3 is TGCGCCAGCAGCCAGGATGCCGACACTCACCTAAACTATGGCTACACCTTC. The chain joins TRBV4-1 to TRBJ1-2, with unresolved D. V shed 3 bases and J shed 2 bases, with 19 bases lying between them. Germline V gene sequence: CDR1 MGHRA, CDR2 YSYEKL. This CDR3 region has 17 residues.

The chain is built from TRBV9 and TRBJ2-3, with D hard to call. The CDR3 contains 15 residues. Trimming stripped 2 bases from V and 1 base from J, with 11 bases between. CDR1 is SGDLS, CDR2 YYNGEE, per germline. The CDR3 sequence is CASSVLGVGTDTQYF. CDR3 coding DNA: TGTGCCAGCAGCGTGCTGGGCGTCGGCACAGATACGCAGTATTTT.

This clone was detected only once. This chain uses TRBV5-1 with TRBJ2-5, with 7 nucleotides matching TRBD2. This CDR3 is 13 amino acids long. Germline CDR1 reads SGHRS; CDR2 reads YFSETQ. The junction had 7 bases not matched to a gene; V was cut back by 6 bases and J by 5 bases. The CDR3 DNA reads TGCGCCAGCAACCCTAACGGGGGGGAGACCCAGTACTTC. Translated, it gives CASNPNGGETQYF. Using reference TRBV5-1 and TRBJ2-5 for the parts outside the CDR3, the full variable domain is KAGVTQTPRYLIKTRGQQVTLSCSPISGHRSVSWYQQTPGQGLQFLFEYFSETQRNKGNFPGRFSGRQFSNSRSEMNVSTLELGDSALYLCASNPNGGETQYFGPGTRLLVL.

The V and J genes are TRBV11-2 and TRBJ2-7, with 8 bases aligning to TRBD1. The length of the CDR3 is 16 residues. Germline V gene sequence: CDR1 SGHAT, CDR2 FQNNGV. Trimming took 1 base from V and 2 from J; bases not matched to a gene: 7. In nucleotides, the CDR3 is TGTGCCAGCAGCTTAGGGACAGGGATTATTGCCTACGAGCAGTACGTC. Translated, it gives CASSLGTGIIAYEQYV.

This chain uses TRBV19 with TRBJ1-1; 9 bases line up with TRBD1. The CDR3 sequence is 16 residues long. Per the germline V gene, CDR1 is LNHDA and CDR2 is SQIVND (reference sequence). Trimming removed 3 bases from V and 8 bases from J; junction bases left unmatched: 13. The DNA for the CDR3 is TGTGCCAGTAGTATTGGCCTCCGGGACAGGGCCGCGGAAGCTTTCTTT. It specifies CASSIGLRDRAAEAFF.